The sequence of this TCR beta chain was determined in a study of T cells in Graves' hyperthyroidism and ophthalmopathy. Whole-study findings and limits: Most thyroid clonotypes that were expanded above 0.001 also turned up in blood.

Graves' hyperthyroidism showing no ophthalmopathy progression within 18 months was considered stable. Turning to this clonotype: Antigen: not known.

RNA transcripts gave rise to amplified TCR beta CDR3 regions. In the first-round RT-PCR of the TCR CDR3, the HTBI primer set was used. TCRdb recomputed calls from the multiplex PCR reads with MiXCR, one row per CDR3 protein. The sample includes fewer than 650,000 distinct CDR3 sequences, roughly 15% of them seen just once. CDR1 and CDR2 from the germline V gene are MGHRA and YSYEKL. CDR3 size: 18 residues. V shed 5 bases, J shed 2 bases, and the junction held 11 bases outside the gene matches. J is TRBJ2-6 and V is TRBV4-1; TRBD1 matches 8 bases. Sequenced sample: blood. The receptor was derived from a woman aged 40 to 49 with Graves' hyperthyroidism. The CDR3 bases are TGCGCCAGCAGCACCCATCGGACAGGGAGGCCTGGGGCCAACGTCCTGACTTTC. Protein sequence: CASSTHRTGRPGANVLTF.